Following are 25 T cell receptor beta chains from one sample sequenced in a study of PD-1 blockade in classical Hodgkin lymphoma. Using immunoSEQ multiplex PCR, the repertoire was profiled, and TCRdb retains in-frame clones only, with some absent. Among approximately 20,000 clones listed, over 80% were seen once. Described time point: cycle 4 day 1 (C4D1), after around six weeks of nivolumab. Autologous stem cell transplantation was followed by relapse in every patient, and brentuximab vedotin exposure varied. The authors purified CD4+ T cells from thawed PBMCs by magnetic negative selection. Sequencing used CD4+ T cells from blood, obtained before the fourth cycle of nivolumab. Every receptor here comes from a human donor with classical Hodgkin lymphoma.

The chain couples TRBV25-1 to TRBJ1-4; D ambiguous. The CDR3 is made up of 15 amino acids. Per the germline V gene, CDR1 is MGHDK and CDR2 is SYGVNS. Trimming stripped 2 bases from V and 5 bases from J, with 12 bases between. This CDR3 reads CASSEGWRLNEKLFF. CDR3 sequence (DNA): TGTGCCAGCAGTGAAGGGTGGCGGCTCAATGAAAAACTGTTTTTT.

This clone was counted only a few times. V usage is TRBV10-3 and J usage is TRBJ1-1; TRBD1 matches 7 bases. After removal of 10 bases from V and 4 bases from J, the junction contained 9 bases not matched to a gene. CDR3 length: 13 residues. Germline loops: CDR1 ENHRY, CDR2 SYGVKD. This chain's CDR3 is CATQGLESTEAFF. Written as DNA, the CDR3 is TGTGCCACACAGGGGCTAGAGAGCACTGAAGCTTTCTTT.

The J gene is TRBJ2-1, the V gene TRBV5-8; 11 bases are a match to TRBD2. The CDR3 contains 16 residues. The J segment lost 0 bases and the V segment lost 4 bases, leaving 3 bases of the junction unmatched. The germline V gene has CDR1 SGHTS and CDR2 YDEGEE. In DNA form, the CDR3 reads TGTGCCAGCAGCGGGGGGACTAGCGGCTCCTACAATGAGCAGTTCTTC. Protein product: CASSGGTSGSYNEQFF.

The chain links TRBV28 to TRBJ1-5; D unresolved. In germline, CDR1 is MDHEN, CDR2 SYDVKM. The CDR3 loop spans 17 amino acids. The V gene lost 3 bases and the J gene lost 1 base, with 16 bases spanning the gap. In DNA form, the CDR3 reads TGTGCCAGCAGTTTTTTACAGTTCCCATCGAGCAATCAGCCCCAGCATTTT. Encoded protein: CASSFLQFPSSNQPQHF.

This clone occurred a few times. The V and J genes are TRBV10-3 and TRBJ1-2; unclear D gene. Germline CDR1 reads ENHRY; CDR2 reads SYGVKD. The V end lost 10 bases, the J end lost 5 bases, and 17 bases lay between the germline ends. The CDR3 sequence is 13 residues long. The CDR3: CATQEERSYGYTF. DNA of the CDR3: TGTGCCACCCAGGAGGAGCGGTCATATGGCTACACCTTC.

J is TRBJ2-7 and V is TRBV18; no definite D call. Trimming took 6 bases from V and 1 from J, leaving 10 bases between them. This CDR3 is 13 amino acids long. Germline V CDR1 and CDR2: KGHSH, LQKENI. CDR3 protein: CASSNLHSYEQYF. The CDR3 DNA reads TGTGCCAGCTCTAACCTGCATTCCTACGAGCAGTACTTC.

The chain joins TRBV6-5 to TRBJ2-7, with 10 bases lining up with TRBD1. With 8 bases clipped from V and 7 bases from J, the junction kept 8 bases outside the gene matches. This CDR3 is 13 amino acids long. Germline V gives CDR1 MNHEY, CDR2 SVGAGI. As DNA, the CDR3 is TGTGCCAGCGCCGGGACAGGGGCTCAGGAGCAGTACTTC. This encodes CASAGTGAQEQYF.

The rearrangement joins TRBV6-6 to TRBJ1-2; tentative D call: TRBD1 (5 bases). There are 15 residues in the CDR3. V lost 0 bases and J lost 8, with 16 bases in between. In germline, CDR1 is MNHNY, CDR2 SVGAGI (reference sequence). As DNA, the CDR3 is TGTGCCAGCAGTTACTCGATTTCAGGGATGGGCGGCTACACCTTC. Translation: CASSYSISGMGGYTF.

The rearrangement uses TRBV5-4 and TRBJ1-2, with D possibly TRBD1 on 5 matching bases. CDR1 is SGHNT, CDR2 YYREEE, per germline (reference sequence). Trimming left V 1 base short and J 4 bases short, with 14 bases between. The CDR3 runs to 15 residues. The CDR3 region has the DNA TGTGCCAGCAGCTTGTCGGGATCAGGGCTCTATGGCTACACCTTC. Amino acids: CASSLSGSGLYGYTF.

This clone appeared once. The chain uses TRBV5-1 and TRBJ1-1; 8 bases line up with TRBD1. CDR1 SGHRS and CDR2 YFSETQ come from the germline V gene. This CDR3 comprises 15 residues. Trimming cost V 8 bases and J 4 bases; bases outside gene matches: 13. The CDR3 is CASTTGGGWSTEAFF. The CDR3 nucleotides are TGCGCCAGTACAACAGGGGGTGGGTGGAGCACTGAAGCTTTCTTT. Filled out from reference TRBV5-1 and TRBJ1-1, the complete variable domain reads KAGVTQTPRYLIKTRGQQVTLSCSPISGHRSVSWYQQTPGQGLQFLFEYFSETQRNKGNFPGRFSGRQFSNSRSEMNVSTLELGDSALYLCASTTGGGWSTEAFFGQGTRLTVV.

The V gene is TRBV6-1, the J gene TRBJ1-5; D is ambiguous. The germline CDR1 and CDR2 sequences are MNHNS and SASEGT. CDR3 length equals 13 residues. V lost 4 bases, J lost 7 bases, and 11 bases lay in between. CDR3 residues: CASSGIMGQPQHF. DNA of the CDR3: TGTGCCAGCAGTGGGATAATGGGGCAGCCCCAGCATTTT.

This chain connects TRBV5-1 to TRBJ2-5, with 8 positions matching TRBD1. This CDR3 region has 18 residues. With 0 bases clipped from V and 5 bases from J, the junction kept 15 bases outside the gene matches. Germline CDR1 and CDR2: SGHRS and YFSETQ. The CDR3 loop is CASSLEGSGAGGRETQYF. DNA of the CDR3: TGCGCCAGCAGCTTGGAAGGCTCGGGGGCAGGGGGCAGGGAGACCCAGTACTTC.

This clone was counted once. J is TRBJ1-3 and V is TRBV6-1; tentative D call: TRBD1 (5 bases). Germline CDR1 reads MNHNS; CDR2 reads SASEGT. This CDR3 region has 15 residues. Trimming pared 6 bases from V and 1 base from J, leaving 13 bases between. The CDR3, as DNA: TGTGCCAGCAGCGAAAGGGGAGATTCTGGAAACACCATATATTTT. Its protein product is CASSERGDSGNTIYF.

CDR3 sequence (DNA): TGTGCCATCAGTAAAACCGGGACTAGCGGGGCTAACACCGGGGAGCTGTTTTTT. The encoded protein is CAISKTGTSGANTGELFF. The chain couples TRBV10-3 to TRBJ2-2; 13 bases match TRBD2. The V gene end was trimmed by 5 bases and the J gene end by 2 bases; junction bases not matched to a gene: 8. CDR1 is ENHRY, CDR2 SYGVKD, per germline. The CDR3 is made up of 18 amino acids.

The V call is TRBV5-4, the J call TRBJ1-1; no reliable D call. The CDR3 has 15 residues. The germline V gene encodes CDR1 SGHNT and CDR2 YYREEE (reference sequence). V dropped 0 bases and J dropped 0 bases, with 9 bases sitting between them. CDR3 DNA: TGTGCCAGCAGCTTGGGTGTGGGGATGAACACTGAAGCTTTCTTT. Translating gives CASSLGVGMNTEAFF.

The chain joins TRBV19 to TRBJ2-2; D is perhaps TRBD2 (5 bases). The V and J ends lost 5 bases and 1 base respectively, with 14 bases between them. Germline V gives CDR1 LNHDA, CDR2 SQIVND (reference sequence). The CDR3 sequence is 16 residues long. CDR3: CASSPPGKRNTGELFF. The CDR3 DNA reads as TGTGCCAGTAGTCCCCCGGGGAAGAGGAACACCGGGGAGCTGTTTTTT. The variable domain in full, with the rest retrieved from reference TRBV19 and TRBJ2-2, is DGGITQSPKYLFRKEGQNVTLSCEQNLNHDAMYWYRQDPGQGLRLIYYSQIVNDFQKGDIAEGYSVSREKKESFPLTVTSAQKNPTAFYLCASSPPGKRNTGELFFGEGSRLTVL.

The V gene is TRBV7-9, the J gene TRBJ2-1; 12 nucleotides align to TRBD1. V lost 5 bases to trimming and J lost 0 bases; unmatched junction nucleotides: 11. This CDR3 region has 19 residues. The V gene's germline CDR1 is SEHNR and CDR2 FQNEAQ (reference sequence). The CDR3 region is CASSRGTGGPHSSYNEQFF. CDR3 DNA sequence: TGTGCCAGCAGCCGAGGGACAGGGGGCCCCCACAGCTCCTACAATGAGCAGTTCTTC.

The V and J genes are TRBV29-1 and TRBJ2-6; D is perhaps TRBD2 (6 bases). V lost 6 bases and J lost 2, with 8 bases in between. The CDR3 is 13 residues long. Germline lookup yields CDR1 SQVTM and CDR2 ANQGSEA. CDR3 sequence (DNA): TGCAGCGTACGCGGGGCTGGGGCCAACGTCCTGACTTTC. Translating gives CSVRGAGANVLTF. The variable domain in full, completed from reference TRBV29-1 and TRBJ2-6, reads SAVISQKPSRDICQRGTSLTIQCQVDSQVTMMFWYRQQPGQSLTLIATANQGSEATYESGFVIDKFPISRPNLTFSTLTVSNMSPEDSSIYLCSVRGAGANVLTFGAGSRLTVL.

This clone is a singleton in its sample. The chain combines TRBV5-1 with TRBJ2-5; no reliable D call. V lost 4 bases and J lost 2, with 3 bases in between. The CDR3 contains 11 residues. Germline assignment: CDR1 SGHRS and CDR2 YFSETQ. The CDR3 here is CASSEQETQYF. CDR3 in DNA: TGCGCCAGCAGCGAACAAGAGACCCAGTACTTC.

V gene TRBV6-6 combines with J gene TRBJ2-3, with 13 nucleotides matching TRBD2. With V trimmed by 6 bases and J by 7 bases, 4 bases remained unmatched. Germline V gene sequence: CDR1 MNHNY, CDR2 SVGAGI (reference sequence). The CDR3 runs to 14 residues. CDR3 coding DNA: TGTGCCAGCAGCCAAGGGACTAGCGGGAATACGCAGTATTTT. Translating it yields CASSQGTSGNTQYF.

V gene TRBV5-8 combines with J gene TRBJ2-7, with TRBD2 matching over 8 bases. Germline CDR1 and CDR2: SGHTS and YDEGEE. V dropped 4 bases and J dropped 4; count of bases not matched to a gene: 10. This CDR3 is built from 15 residues. Here the CDR3 reads CASSHLKAGVYEQYF. CDR3 DNA sequence: TGTGCCAGCAGCCACTTGAAAGCGGGAGTTTACGAGCAGTACTTC.

This clone is a singleton in its sample. The J gene is TRBJ2-1, the V gene TRBV21-1. TRBV21-1 constitutes a pseudogene. This CDR3 region has 12 residues. The chain's CDR3 is CASSEKGNEQFF. The CDR3 region has the DNA TGTGCCAGCAGCGAAAAGGGAAATGAGCAGTTCTTC.

The rearrangement links TRBV6-1 to TRBJ1-5; 9 bases are shared with TRBD1. CDR3 length: 15 amino acids. The J segment lost 2 bases and the V segment lost 8 bases, leaving 7 bases of the junction unmatched. CDR1 and CDR2 from the germline V gene are MNHNS and SASEGT. CDR3 DNA sequence: TGTGCCAGCGAAACAGGGGGCTCGGGCAATCAGCCCCAGCATTTT. This encodes CASETGGSGNQPQHF.

The genes are TRBV6-5 and TRBJ2-4; 7 nucleotides align to TRBD1. Germline CDR1 is MNHEY and CDR2 is SVGAGI. The V segment lost 7 bases and the J segment 8 bases; nucleotides outside the gene matches: 2. This CDR3 region has 11 residues. The CDR3 sequence: CASIQGDIQYF. DNA for the CDR3: TGTGCCAGCATCCAGGGGGACATTCAGTACTTC.

J is TRBJ2-7 and V is TRBV10-3, with unresolved D. V lost 5 bases and J 5 bases, leaving 10 bases between the germline ends. In germline, CDR1 is ENHRY, CDR2 SYGVKD. This CDR3 has 12 residues. CDR3 in DNA: TGTGCCATCAGTCAGGTCAGGAACGAGCAGTACTTC. This sequence encodes CAISQVRNEQYF.